Below are 3 T cell receptor beta chains sequenced from a single sample in a study of OX40 agonist ivuxolimab in advanced cancers. Using immunoSEQ multiplex PCR, the repertoire was profiled, and TCRdb retains in-frame clones only, with some absent. The sample gives tens of thousands of clones, 92% of which show up once; around 1.1% is in the top ten. The sequencing used CD4+ or CD8+ T cells sorted from blood, collected in a trial of the OX40 agonist ivuxolimab. Receptors were obtained from an adult with an advanced solid tumor such as melanoma, head and neck, liver or kidney cancer.

The chain has TRBV6-1 and TRBJ2-5; D possibly corresponds to TRBD1 (6 bases). There are 11 residues in the CDR3. The germline V and J ends were trimmed by 5 bases and 11 bases, with 12 bases remaining between them. Germline CDR1 and CDR2: MNHNS and SASEGT. CDR3 amino acids: CASSYGGSQYF. DNA of the CDR3: TGTGCCAGCAGTTATGGGGGCTCGCAGTACTTC.

The chain combines TRBV5-1 with TRBJ2-1, with 7 bases fitting TRBD1. The CDR3 is 14 residues long. V gave up 0 bases and J gave up 6 bases; unmatched junction bases: 3. In germline, CDR1 is SGHRS, CDR2 YFSETQ. The CDR3 nucleotides are TGCGCCAGCAGCTTGGCCGCAGGGGGCAATGAGCAGTTCTTC. This gives the protein CASSLAAGGNEQFF.

V gene TRBV9 combines with J gene TRBJ2-2; 7 bases fit TRBD1. The CDR3 runs 16 residues. Germline values: CDR1 SGDLS, CDR2 YYNGEE. V dropped 1 base and J dropped 4; count of bases not matched to a gene: 7. For the CDR3, the DNA is TGTGCCAGCAGCGTATCGACAGGGCTGGGCACCGGGGAGCTGTTTTTT. Its translation is CASSVSTGLGTGELFF.